These T cell receptor beta chains were read from a single sample in a study of blood T cell repertoires in COVID-19. Profiling relied on immunoSEQ multiplex PCR, and the TCRdb table lists in-frame clones only, not all of them. The data hold about 250,000 clones, with about four fifths observed a single time. Sequenced material: peripheral blood. The receptors come from a man in his fifties or sixties with acute or convalescent COVID-19. Both conserved end residues are trimmed from each CDR3. D genes are given only for firm matches. Expanded clones are given a class, and other clones once, few, many or no size at all.

size,D,V,J,CDR3
.,TRBD1,TRBV5-4,TRBJ2-7,ASSKDRGGHEQY
many,.,TRBV3-1/TRBV3-2,TRBJ1-3,ASSQSRGYSGNTIY
.,.,TRBV10-3,TRBJ1-5,AIRPTEYSNQPQH
.,TRBD2,TRBV7-7,TRBJ2-1,ASSPISKGAGGEQF
.,.,TRBV7-6,TRBJ1-3,ASSLGVGVAGNTIY
.,TRBD2,TRBV30,TRBJ2-5,AWSVLGLAVETQY
.,.,TRBV7-6,TRBJ1-6,ASSPDSYSPLH
.,TRBD2,TRBV11-3,TRBJ2-3,ASSPGTSGGRDTQY
.,.,TRBV19,TRBJ1-2,ASSSLTGRGGYT
.,.,TRBV5-1,TRBJ1-2,ASSFGRANGYT
.,TRBD1,TRBV10-3,TRBJ2-7,AISEFGQGNYEQY
.,.,TRBV11-1,TRBJ2-7,ASSFGLQAYEQY
.,TRBD2,TRBV24-1,TRBJ2-1,ATSAGGTYNEQF
.,.,TRBV2,TRBJ1-2,ASRGVWGQDGYT
.,.,TRBV10-3,TRBJ1-2,AIGGTNLYGYT
.,.,TRBV12-2,TRBJ2-3,ASRLAGENADTQY
.,.,TRBV9,TRBJ1-1,ASRNDLGAGTEAF
.,TRBD1,TRBV7-9,TRBJ1-5,ASSRTGGNQPQH
.,.,TRBV5-1,TRBJ1-5,ASSPGERNQPQH
.,.,TRBV6-5,TRBJ1-1,ASTWGAEAF
.,TRBD2,TRBV18,TRBJ2-3,ASSPRAERGITDTQY
.,TRBD1,TRBV7-9,TRBJ1-4,ASSFQGARDEKLF
once,.,TRBV30,TRBJ1-3,AWTRSIVGNTIY
.,.,TRBV11-2,TRBJ2-7,ASSFGPGSIDEQY
.,.,TRBV21-1,TRBJ1-1,ASRHGSNTEAF
.,TRBD1,TRBV5-1,TRBJ1-1,ASSQGQGDTEAF
.,.,TRBV7-8,TRBJ1-2,ASSSRRGGFNYGYT
.,TRBD1,TRBV5-4,TRBJ1-6,ASSLRDSMSPLH
.,TRBD2,TRBV7-9,TRBJ2-1,ASSLAGTSGNNEQF
few,.,TRBV9,TRBJ2-5,ASSVGGTKTTQY
.,.,TRBV12-3/TRBV12-4,TRBJ2-1,ASSGNEQF